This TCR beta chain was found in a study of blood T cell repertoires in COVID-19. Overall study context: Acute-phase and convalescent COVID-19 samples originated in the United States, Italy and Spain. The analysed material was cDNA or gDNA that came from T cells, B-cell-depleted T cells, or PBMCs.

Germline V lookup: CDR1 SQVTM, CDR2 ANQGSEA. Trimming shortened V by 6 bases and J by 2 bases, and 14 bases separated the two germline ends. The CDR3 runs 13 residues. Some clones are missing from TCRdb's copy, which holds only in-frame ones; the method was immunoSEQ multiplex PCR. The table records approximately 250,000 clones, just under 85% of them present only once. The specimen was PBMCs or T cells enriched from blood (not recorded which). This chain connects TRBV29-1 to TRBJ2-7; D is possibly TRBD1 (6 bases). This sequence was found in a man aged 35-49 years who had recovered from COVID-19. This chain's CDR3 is CSVKQGIPYEQYF. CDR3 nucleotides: TGCAGCGTGAAACAGGGTATTCCCTACGAGCAGTACTTC.